One T cell receptor beta chain is described in this entry. Its antigen remains unidentified. The CDR3 runs to 11 residues. The germline CDR1 and CDR2 sequences are SQVTM and ANQGSEA. This entry is derived from a study of T cell clusters in autoimmune cytopenias. Study observations and caveats: Physiological T cell clusters of healthy donors were apparently absent in primary autoimmune cytopenia patients.

TRB amplification used roughly 250 ng of peripheral blood genomic DNA. One tube held mixed TRB-A and TRB-B primer pools for touch-down PCR. Reprocessing the multiplex PCR reads, TCRdb reports a single entry for every CDR3 protein and omits DNA. Here the sample table reports 5,000 to 5,500 distinct CDR3 sequences. Input material: peripheral blood. The chain recombines TRBV29-1 with TRBJ1-1; TCRdb selects TRBD1, and the lack of DNA leaves this call unchecked. This sequence originates from a human donor with an autoimmune cytopenia or autoimmune hepatitis (not recorded which). Here the CDR3 reads CSAQGAAQAFF.